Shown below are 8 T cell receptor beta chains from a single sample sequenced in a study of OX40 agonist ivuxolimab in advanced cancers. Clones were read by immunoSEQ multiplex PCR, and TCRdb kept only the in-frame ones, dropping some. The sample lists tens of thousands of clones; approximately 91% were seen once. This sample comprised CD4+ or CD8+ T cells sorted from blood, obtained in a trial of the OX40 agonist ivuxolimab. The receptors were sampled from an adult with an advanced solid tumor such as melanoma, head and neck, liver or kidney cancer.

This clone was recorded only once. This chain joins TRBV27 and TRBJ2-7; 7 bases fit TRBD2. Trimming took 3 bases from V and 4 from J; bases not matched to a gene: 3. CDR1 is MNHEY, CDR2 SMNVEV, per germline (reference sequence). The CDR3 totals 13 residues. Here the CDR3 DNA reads TGTGCCAGCAGTTTGGGAGCGGGGTACGAGCAGTACTTC. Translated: CASSLGAGYEQYF.

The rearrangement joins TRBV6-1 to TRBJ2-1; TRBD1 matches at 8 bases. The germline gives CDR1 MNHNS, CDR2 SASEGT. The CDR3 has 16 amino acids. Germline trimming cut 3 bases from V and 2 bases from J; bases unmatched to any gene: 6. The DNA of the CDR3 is TGTGCCAGCAGTGACCGCCGCAGGGGGCCCTACAATGAGCAGTTCTTC. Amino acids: CASSDRRRGPYNEQFF.

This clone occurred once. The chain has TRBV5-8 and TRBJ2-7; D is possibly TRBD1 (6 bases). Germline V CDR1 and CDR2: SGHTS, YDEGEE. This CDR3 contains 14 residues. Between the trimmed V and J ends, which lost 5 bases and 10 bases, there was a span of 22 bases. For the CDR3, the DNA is TGTGCCAGCAGTCTCAGGGGTTCTTTCACCAGTCAGTACTTC. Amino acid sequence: CASSLRGSFTSQYF.

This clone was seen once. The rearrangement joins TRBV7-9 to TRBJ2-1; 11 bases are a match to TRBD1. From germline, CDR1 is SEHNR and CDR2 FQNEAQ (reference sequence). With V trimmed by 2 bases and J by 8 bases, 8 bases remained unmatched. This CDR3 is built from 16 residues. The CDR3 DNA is TGTGCCAGCAGCTTATGGCTCGGACAGGGGGCCTATGAGCAGTTCTTC. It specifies CASSLWLGQGAYEQFF.

The DNA for the CDR3 is TGTGCCAGCAGCTCAGTAATAACCGGGGAGCTGTTTTTT. Translation: CASSSVITGELFF. The chain has TRBV7-6 and TRBJ2-2; D is ambiguous. The CDR3 is made up of 13 amino acids. The germline CDR1 and CDR2 sequences are SGHVS and FNYEAQ. With 4 bases removed from V and 5 bases from J, the gap between germline ends came to 8 bases. The full variable domain, rest sourced from reference TRBV7-6 and TRBJ2-2, is GAGVSQSPRYKVTKRGQDVALRCDPISGHVSLYWYRQALGQGPEFLTYFNYEAQQDKSGLPNDRFSAERPEGSISTLTIQRTEQRDSAMYRCASSSVITGELFFGEGSRLTVL.

CDR3 nucleotide sequence: TGTGCCAGCAGCCGGACACTTACCTACTACGAGCAGTACTTC. Translation: CASSRTLTYYEQYF. V usage is TRBV7-9 and J usage is TRBJ2-7; D might be TRBD1 (5 bases). The CDR3 consists of 14 residues. Trimming left V 5 bases short and J 3 bases short, with 14 bases between. From germline, CDR1 is SEHNR and CDR2 FQNEAQ (reference sequence).

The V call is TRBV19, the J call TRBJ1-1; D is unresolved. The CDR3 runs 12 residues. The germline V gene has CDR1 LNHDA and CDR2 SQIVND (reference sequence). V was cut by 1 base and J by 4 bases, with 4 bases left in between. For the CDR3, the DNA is TGTGCCAGTAGTATAGGTTTCACTGAAGCTTTCTTT. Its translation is CASSIGFTEAFF.

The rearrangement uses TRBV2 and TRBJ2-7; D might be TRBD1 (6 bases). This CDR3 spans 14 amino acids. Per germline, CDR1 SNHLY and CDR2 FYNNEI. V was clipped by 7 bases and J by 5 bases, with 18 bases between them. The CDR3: CASKPRGSYHEQYF. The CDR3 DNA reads TGTGCCAGCAAGCCCAGGGGATCTTACCACGAGCAGTACTTC.